This T cell receptor beta chain was recovered during a study of T cells in Graves' hyperthyroidism and ophthalmopathy. In the study overall: Peripheral blood draws took place at initial diagnosis, ahead of any treatment.

It was RNA transcripts that yielded the amplified TCR beta CDR3 regions. The HTBI primer set was used in a first-round RT-PCR of the TCR CDR3. A single record per CDR3 protein comes from TCRdb applying MiXCR to the multiplex PCR reads. The table records 300,000 to 400,000 distinct CDR3 sequences, about 18% of them present only once. For ophthalmopathy patients, the Clinical Activity Score was at least 3 and the NOSPECS grade at least 4; duration was under 3 months. This clonotype came up many times. Its antigen is not known. V lost 3 bases, J lost 2 bases, and 13 bases lay in between. The germline gives CDR1 DFQATT, CDR2 SNEGSKA (reference sequence). The CDR3 loop spans 14 amino acids. Study-wide results and limits: In the blood, most expanded thyroid clonotypes above 0.001 appeared as well.

Sequencing used blood. The TCR originated in a man aged 18-30 years with Graves' ophthalmopathy. V and J are TRBV20-1 and TRBJ1-2, with a tentative D call TRBD1 (5 bases). This chain's CDR3 is CSARSQGLNYGYTF. The CDR3 DNA reads TGCAGTGCTAGGTCCCAGGGACTAAACTATGGCTACACCTTC.